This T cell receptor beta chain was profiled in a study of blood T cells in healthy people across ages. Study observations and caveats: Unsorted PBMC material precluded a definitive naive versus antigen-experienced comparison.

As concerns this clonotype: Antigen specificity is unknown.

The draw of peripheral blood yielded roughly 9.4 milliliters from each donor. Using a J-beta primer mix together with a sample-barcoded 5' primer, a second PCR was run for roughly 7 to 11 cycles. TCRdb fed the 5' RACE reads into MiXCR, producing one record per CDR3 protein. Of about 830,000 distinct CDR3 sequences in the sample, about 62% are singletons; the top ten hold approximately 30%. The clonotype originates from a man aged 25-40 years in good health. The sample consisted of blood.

CDR3 sequence (DNA): TGTGCCTGGAGCTCCGGGACTAGCGGGACCCAGTATTTT. Its translation is CAWSSGTSGTQYF. The V gene is TRBV30, the J gene TRBJ2-3; 13 bases fit TRBD2. Germline loops: CDR1 GTSNPN, CDR2 SVGIG (reference sequence). V was pared by 3 bases and J by 12 bases, with 6 bases of the junction left unmatched. CDR3 length equals 13 residues.